These 17 T cell receptor beta chains came from one sample sequenced in a study of Ad26.COV2.S vaccination and SARS-CoV-2 variants. Documented treatment: 15 to 20 received Ad26.COV2.S at low or high dose, single or two shots; 5 received placebo; per-sample allocation not given. It was on day 63 after the first vaccine or placebo injection that samples were taken. The table came from immunoSEQ multiplex PCR; TCRdb's copy has only in-frame clones and leaves some out. The sample consists of over 350,000 clones, about nine tenths of them appearing once. Here the sequenced sample was peripheral blood, taken in a trial of Ad26.COV2.S vaccine versus placebo. The receptors originated from a person aged 18-60 years who received the Ad26.COV2.S COVID-19 vaccine or a placebo.

The genes are TRBV5-6 and TRBJ2-7, with 9 bases matching TRBD2. The CDR3 contains 15 residues. Trimming cost V 0 bases and J 2 bases; bases outside gene matches: 3. Germline CDR1 and CDR2: SGHDT and YYEEEE. The CDR3: CASSLEGGGAYEQYF. The CDR3 nucleotides read TGTGCCAGCAGCTTGGAAGGCGGGGGGGCCTACGAGCAGTACTTC.

The chain joins TRBV19 to TRBJ2-3, with 14 bases fitting TRBD2. This CDR3 is built from 15 residues. Trimming removed 4 bases from V and 4 bases from J; junction bases left unmatched: 1. Germline V gene sequence: CDR1 LNHDA, CDR2 SQIVND (reference sequence). This chain's CDR3 is CASSTTSGGADTQYF. CDR3 DNA: TGTGCCAGTAGTACGACTAGCGGGGGGGCAGATACGCAGTATTTT. The whole variable domain, remainder taken from reference TRBV19 and TRBJ2-3, is DGGITQSPKYLFRKEGQNVTLSCEQNLNHDAMYWYRQDPGQGLRLIYYSQIVNDFQKGDIAEGYSVSREKKESFPLTVTSAQKNPTAFYLCASSTTSGGADTQYFGPGTRLTVL.

The V gene is TRBV27, the J gene TRBJ2-6, with a tentative D call TRBD2 (7 bases). Trimming pared 7 bases from V and 2 bases from J, leaving 18 bases between. The V gene's germline CDR1 is MNHEY and CDR2 SMNVEV (reference sequence). The CDR3 is 17 residues long. The CDR3 nucleotides are TGTGCCAGCACCAAGGTGGGGGGGGCCGCTGGGGCCAACGTCCTGACTTTC. This encodes CASTKVGGAAGANVLTF.

The J gene is TRBJ1-4, the V gene TRBV7-2; the D gene is possibly TRBD1 (5 bases). The V gene lost 1 base and the J gene lost 3 bases, with 9 bases spanning the gap. Germline V gene data show CDR1 as SGHTA and CDR2 as FQGNSA. The CDR3 consists of 15 residues. The chain's CDR3 is CASSLVGGANEKLFF. CDR3 in DNA: TGTGCCAGCAGCTTAGTTGGGGGAGCTAATGAAAAACTGTTTTTT.

V usage is TRBV3-1 (or the pseudogene TRBV3-2) and J usage is TRBJ1-1; D gene unclear. This CDR3 is 14 amino acids long. V was pared by 3 bases and J by 0 bases, with 8 bases between. Per the germline V gene, CDR1 is LGHDT and CDR2 is YNNKEL (reference sequence). CDR3 sequence (DNA): TGTGCCAGCAGCCAGACCAGAGTGAACACTGAAGCTTTCTTT. Amino acids: CASSQTRVNTEAFF.

This sequence joins TRBV3-1 (or the pseudogene TRBV3-2) and TRBJ2-5; no reliable D call. Deletions cut 1 base from V and 5 bases from J, with 8 bases between. Germline CDR1 reads LGHDT; CDR2 reads YNNKEL (reference sequence). The CDR3 is made up of 13 amino acids. DNA for the CDR3: TGTGCCAGCAGCCAAGTGTCGTGGGAGACCCAGTACTTC. This sequence encodes CASSQVSWETQYF.

This clone was counted once. The rearrangement joins TRBV6-6 to TRBJ1-1; D remains ambiguous. The CDR3 covers 13 residues. V lost 6 bases and J 1 base, leaving 9 bases between the germline ends. Per germline, CDR1 MNHNY and CDR2 SVGAGI (reference sequence). The CDR3 bases are TGTGCCAGCAGATCGACACCGAACACTGAAGCTTTCTTT. Translation: CASRSTPNTEAFF.

The gene calls are TRBV11-2 and TRBJ1-2; a possible D gene is TRBD1 (5 bases). V lost 5 bases and J lost 8, with 21 bases in between. This CDR3 contains 15 residues. CDR1 is SGHAT and CDR2 is FQNNGV in the germline V gene. This chain's CDR3 is CASSTIRGPAGGYTF. CDR3 nucleotides: TGTGCCAGCAGCACTATACGGGGACCGGCAGGAGGCTACACCTTC.

The chain joins TRBV19 to TRBJ1-4; TRBD1 matches at 9 bases. The CDR3 length is 13 residues. With 9 bases clipped from V and 7 bases from J, the junction kept 6 bases outside the gene matches. Germline values: CDR1 LNHDA, CDR2 SQIVND (reference sequence). CDR3: CASGTGSSEKLFF. CDR3 nucleotides: TGTGCCAGCGGGACAGGGTCTAGTGAAAAACTGTTTTTT.

Here the CDR3 reads CASSFWTGGTNEKLFF. CDR3 sequence (DNA): TGTGCCAGCAGCTTCTGGACGGGAGGGACGAATGAAAAACTGTTTTTT. V usage is TRBV7-8 and J usage is TRBJ1-4, with D perhaps TRBD1 (5 bases). The CDR3 covers 16 residues. Trimming left V 3 bases short and J 5 bases short, with 16 bases between. CDR1 and CDR2 (germline): SGHVS, FQNEAQ.

This chain connects TRBV10-2 to TRBJ1-1; the D gene is possibly TRBD1 (5 bases). Germline V lookup: CDR1 WSHSY, CDR2 SAAADI. CDR3 length: 13 residues. V lost 6 bases and J lost 6, with 14 bases in between. CDR3 in amino acids: CASSGTPGSEAFF. CDR3 nucleotide sequence: TGCGCCAGCAGCGGGACTCCTGGTTCTGAAGCTTTCTTT.

The CDR3 sequence: CATSRDLGLDGYTF. The CDR3 bases are TGTGCCACCAGCAGAGATTTGGGTCTCGATGGCTACACCTTC. The chain couples TRBV15 to TRBJ1-2; D is ambiguous. The germline V and J ends were trimmed by 0 bases and 6 bases, with 11 bases remaining between them. CDR1 is LNHNV and CDR2 is YYDKDF in the germline V gene (reference sequence). CDR3 length equals 14 residues.

V is TRBV5-1 and J is TRBJ2-3; 10 bases match TRBD2. The CDR3 sequence is 15 residues long. The V segment lost 0 bases and the J segment 5 bases; nucleotides outside the gene matches: 3. Germline V gene sequence: CDR1 SGHRS, CDR2 YFSETQ. The CDR3 protein is CASSLVAGGEDTQYF. Written as DNA, the CDR3 is TGCGCCAGCAGCTTGGTAGCGGGGGGCGAAGATACGCAGTATTTT.

V is TRBV27 and J is TRBJ1-1; D ambiguous. From germline, CDR1 is MNHEY and CDR2 SMNVEV (reference sequence). This CDR3 has 15 residues. Trimming cost V 0 bases and J 4 bases, with 12 bases left between them. CDR3 sequence: CASSLSVGPGTEAFF. The CDR3 bases are TGTGCCAGCAGTTTATCGGTTGGGCCGGGCACTGAAGCTTTCTTT.

V gene TRBV9 combines with J gene TRBJ1-6; 9 bases are shared with TRBD1. Trimming removed 4 bases from V and 7 bases from J; junction bases left unmatched: 9. This CDR3 comprises 16 residues. Per germline, CDR1 SGDLS and CDR2 YYNGEE. The CDR3 DNA reads TGTGCCAGCAGCACCCGGGACAGGGTGGCGAATTCACCCCTCCACTTT. This codes for CASSTRDRVANSPLHF.

This chain uses TRBV7-6 with TRBJ2-5; either TRBD1 or TRBD2 may fit D (6 bases each). The germline gives CDR1 SGHVS, CDR2 FNYEAQ. V was cut by 0 bases and J by 6 bases, with 26 bases left in between. The CDR3 runs 19 residues. CDR3 coding DNA: TGTGCCAGCAGCTTAGCTCAGGCATTGTACGGGGGCGGGTGGCAGACCCAGTACTTC. It yields the protein CASSLAQALYGGGWQTQYF.

The rearrangement uses TRBV4-3 and TRBJ1-2; a weak D match, TRBD1 (5 bases). The CDR3 runs to 15 residues. V dropped 0 bases and J dropped 8 bases, with 16 bases sitting between them. Germline values: CDR1 LGHNA, CDR2 YSLEER. The chain's CDR3 is CASSQELGQGGGYTF. In DNA, the CDR3 is TGCGCCAGCAGCCAAGAACTTGGGCAGGGAGGCGGCTACACCTTC.